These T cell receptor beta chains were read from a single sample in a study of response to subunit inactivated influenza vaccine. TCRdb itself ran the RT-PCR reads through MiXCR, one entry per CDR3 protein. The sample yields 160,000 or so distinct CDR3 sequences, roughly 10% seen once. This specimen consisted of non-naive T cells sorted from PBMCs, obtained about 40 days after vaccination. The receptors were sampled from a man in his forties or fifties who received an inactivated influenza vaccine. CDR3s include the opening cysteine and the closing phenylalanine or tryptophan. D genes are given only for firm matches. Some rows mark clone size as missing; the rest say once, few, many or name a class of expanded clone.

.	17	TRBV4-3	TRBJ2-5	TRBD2	CASSQVWTSGAQETQYF	TGCGCCAGCAGCCAAGTATGGACTAGCGGAGCCCAAGAGACCCAGTACTTC
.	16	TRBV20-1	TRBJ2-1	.	CSARDTVRQTTSEQFF	TGCAGTGCTAGAGATACGGTTCGACAGACTACTAGTGAGCAGTTCTTC
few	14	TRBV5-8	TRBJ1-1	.	CASSLVQGDTEAFF	TGTGCCAGCAGCTTGGTACAGGGCGACACTGAAGCTTTCTTT
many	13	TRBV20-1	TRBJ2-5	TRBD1	CSAQGDSQETQYF	TGCAGTGCCCAGGGGGACAGTCAAGAGACCCAGTACTTC
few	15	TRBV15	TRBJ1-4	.	CATSRDLAVNEKLFF	TGTGCCACCAGCAGAGATCTTGCGGTCAATGAAAAACTGTTTTTT
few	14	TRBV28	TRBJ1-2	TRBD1	CASSPGTGGGGYTF	TGTGCCAGCAGTCCTGGGACAGGTGGGGGGGGCTACACCTTC
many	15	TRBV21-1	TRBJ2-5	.	CASSKGDRGEETQYF	TGTGCCAGCAGCAAAGGGGACAGGGGAGAAGAGACCCAGTACTTC
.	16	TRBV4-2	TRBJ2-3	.	CASSQDGRGRADTQYF	TGTGCCAGCAGCCAAGATGGGAGGGGGCGAGCAGATACGCAGTATTTT
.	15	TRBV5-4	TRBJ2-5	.	CASSSSAEPQETQYF	TGTGCCAGCAGCTCCTCAGCGGAACCTCAAGAGACCCAGTACTTC
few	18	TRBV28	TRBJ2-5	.	CASSTWGVLATYQETQYF	TGTGCCAGCAGCACCTGGGGGGTCCTAGCGACCTACCAAGAGACCCAGTACTTC
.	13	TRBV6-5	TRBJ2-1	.	CASTFGHFNEQFF	TGTGCCAGCACGTTTGGACACTTCAATGAGCAGTTCTTC
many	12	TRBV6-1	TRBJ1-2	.	CASSERGYGYTF	TGTGCCAGCAGTGAAAGGGGCTATGGCTACACCTTC
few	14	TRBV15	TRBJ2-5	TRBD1	CATSIDRVGETQYF	TGTGCCACCAGCATAGACAGGGTCGGAGAGACCCAGTACTTC
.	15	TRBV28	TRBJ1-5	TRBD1	CASLPTQGNNQPQHF	TGTGCCAGCCTCCCCACACAGGGGAACAATCAGCCCCAGCATTTT
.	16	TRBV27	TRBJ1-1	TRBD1	CASSLETGKLNTEAFF	TGTGCCAGCAGTTTAGAGACAGGGAAACTAAACACTGAAGCTTTCTTT
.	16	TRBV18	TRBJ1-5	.	CASSPSQRQFNQPQHF	TGTGCCAGCTCGCCCTCACAGCGGCAGTTCAATCAGCCCCAGCATTTT
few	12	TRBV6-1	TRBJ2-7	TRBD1	CASRNRGDEQYF	TGTGCCAGCAGAAACAGGGGAGACGAGCAGTACTTC
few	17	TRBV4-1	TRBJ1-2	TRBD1	CASSQTPGTEGPGGYTF	TGCGCCAGCAGCCAAACACCCGGGACAGAGGGGCCCGGTGGCTACACCTTC
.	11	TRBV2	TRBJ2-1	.	CASSEQVEQFF	TGTGCCAGCAGTGAGCAGGTTGAGCAGTTCTTC
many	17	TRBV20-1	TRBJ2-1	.	CSAREGSRLRSYNEQFF	TGCAGTGCTAGAGAGGGGTCGCGGCTACGATCCTACAATGAGCAGTTCTTC
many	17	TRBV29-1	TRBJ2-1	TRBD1	CSVEDHSQRDRDDEQFF	TGCAGCGTTGAAGATCATTCCCAGCGGGACAGGGACGATGAGCAGTTCTTC
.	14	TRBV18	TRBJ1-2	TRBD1	CASSPSNRGNGYTF	TGTGCCAGCTCACCATCCAACAGGGGCAATGGCTACACCTTC
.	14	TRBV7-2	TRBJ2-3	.	CASSLAKGTDTQYF	TGTGCCAGCAGCTTAGCGAAGGGTACAGATACGCAGTATTTT
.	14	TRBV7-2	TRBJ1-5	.	CASSLEGGDQPQHF	TGTGCCAGCAGCTTAGAGGGAGGGGATCAGCCCCAGCATTTT
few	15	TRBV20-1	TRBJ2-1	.	CSARDRVSPYNEQFF	TGCAGTGCTAGAGATCGGGTCAGCCCCTACAATGAGCAGTTCTTC
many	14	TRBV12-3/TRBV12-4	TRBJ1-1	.	CASSFGRGPTEAFF	TGTGCCAGCAGTTTTGGGCGGGGCCCAACTGAAGCTTTCTTT
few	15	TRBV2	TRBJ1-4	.	CASSSPGATNEKLFF	TGTGCCAGCAGTAGTCCAGGCGCCACTAATGAAAAACTGTTTTTT
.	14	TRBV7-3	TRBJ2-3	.	CASSLGRSGDTQYF	TGTGCCAGCAGCCTGGGACGAAGCGGGGATACGCAGTATTTT
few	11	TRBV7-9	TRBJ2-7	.	CASGKFLEQYF	TGTGCCAGCGGCAAGTTTCTTGAGCAGTACTTC
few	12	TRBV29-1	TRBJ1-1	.	CSVVSGRTEAFF	TGCAGCGTTGTTTCCGGAAGGACTGAAGCTTTCTTT
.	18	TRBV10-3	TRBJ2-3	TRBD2	CAISELPAGGLYSDTQYF	TGTGCCATCAGTGAGCTCCCGGCGGGGGGGCTCTATTCAGATACGCAGTATTTT
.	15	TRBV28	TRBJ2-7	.	CASSHFFGNIYEQYF	TGTGCCAGCAGCCACTTTTTTGGTAACATCTACGAGCAGTACTTC
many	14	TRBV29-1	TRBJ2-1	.	CSVERGAVYNEQFF	TGCAGCGTTGAAAGGGGGGCGGTGTACAATGAGCAGTTCTTC
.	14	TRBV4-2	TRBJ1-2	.	CASSQDGGAAGYTF	TGTGCCAGCAGCCAAGATGGGGGGGCGGCTGGCTACACCTTC
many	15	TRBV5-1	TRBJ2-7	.	CASSLSPGDSYEQYF	TGCGCCAGCAGCTTGAGCCCCGGTGACTCCTACGAGCAGTACTTC
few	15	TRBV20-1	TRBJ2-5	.	CSARTLPGYGETQYF	TGCAGTGCTAGAACCCTTCCAGGGTATGGGGAGACCCAGTACTTC
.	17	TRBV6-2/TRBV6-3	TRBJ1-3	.	CASSYARRGPAGNTIYF	TGTGCCAGCAGTTACGCCCGAAGAGGCCCGGCGGGAAACACCATATATTTT
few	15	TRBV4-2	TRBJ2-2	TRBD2	CASSLDSGGLGELFF	TGTGCCAGCAGCCTAGATAGCGGGGGGCTCGGGGAGCTGTTTTTT
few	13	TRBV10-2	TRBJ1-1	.	CASRPQVYTEAFF	TGCGCCAGCAGACCACAGGTTTACACTGAAGCTTTCTTT
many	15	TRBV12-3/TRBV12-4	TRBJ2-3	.	CASSFDPGLADTQYF	TGTGCCAGCAGTTTTGATCCGGGTTTGGCAGATACGCAGTATTTT
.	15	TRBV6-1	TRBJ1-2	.	CASSGVAGAVYGYTF	TGTGCCAGCAGTGGCGTTGCAGGGGCTGTCTATGGCTACACCTTC
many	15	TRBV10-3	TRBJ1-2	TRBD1	CATSDRDNLNYGYTF	TGTGCCACCTCGGACAGGGACAACCTTAACTATGGCTACACCTTC
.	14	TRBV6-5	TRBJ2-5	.	CASSYSQGIETQYF	TGTGCCAGCAGTTACTCCCAGGGTATAGAGACCCAGTACTTC